This T cell receptor beta chain was sequenced for a study of shared T cell receptors in the human thymus. Some clones are missing from TCRdb's copy, which holds only in-frame ones; the method was immunoSEQ multiplex PCR. The sample contains roughly 410,000 clones, 95% of which appear only once. This CDR3 region has 18 residues. The V gene's germline CDR1 is SGHAT and CDR2 FQNNGV. V lost 3 bases, J lost 0 bases, and 7 bases stayed unmatched. The sequence was obtained from a human donor. Sequenced material: thymocytes. The gene calls are TRBV11-2 and TRBJ2-6; TRBD2 matches at 8 bases. The CDR3 here is CASSLRTSHSSGANVLTF. CDR3 DNA sequence: TGTGCCAGCAGCTTGAGGACTAGCCATAGCTCTGGGGCCAACGTCCTGACTTTC.